Included here is one TCR beta chain sequence, with context. Some clones are missing from TCRdb's copy, which holds only in-frame ones; the method was immunoSEQ multiplex PCR. The sample consists of fewer than 350,000 clones, 85% of them appearing once. The sample belongs to a study of blood T cell repertoires in COVID-19. Across the study: The study drew acute and convalescent COVID-19 samples from the United States, Italy and Spain.

Individuals drawn from 20 to 30 US areas were roughly 18 to 100 years old. Participants reported their clinical history, and cohort assignment relied on those reports. In the 2 weeks before study entry, exposed participants met a COVID-19 case, which was PCR-confirmed or clinician-diagnosed. This clonotype was sampled from a woman in her twenties or thirties who had been exposed to COVID-19. Sequenced input: PBMCs or T cells enriched from blood (not recorded which).

The CDR3 protein is CATSDSGLIAEAFF. In DNA, the CDR3 is TGTGCCACCAGTGATTCCGGGTTAATCGCTGAAGCTTTCTTT. The chain uses TRBV24-1 and TRBJ1-1, with no clear D. Germline V gene sequence: CDR1 KGHDR, CDR2 SFDVKD. With 2 bases removed from V and 6 bases from J, the gap between germline ends came to 12 bases. This CDR3 has 14 amino acids.